These T cell receptor beta chains were read from a single sample in a study of identical twins. TCRdb itself ran the 5' RACE reads through MiXCR, one entry per CDR3 protein. Of approximately 300,000 distinct CDR3 sequences listed, roughly 10% were seen once; the top ten hold roughly 7%. These data are also associated with another study on yellow fever vaccine responses in identical twins.

The sample comprised CD8+ T cells sorted from blood. These receptors were obtained from a woman aged 18-29 years in good health. The CDR3 runs from the conserved cysteine through the conserved F or W. Fields, in order: J gene, clone size, D gene, V gene, CDR3 protein, CDR3 DNA. D genes are given only for firm matches. Size is omitted from some rows. Given values are once, few, many or a class for expanded clones.

TRBJ1-2	few	.	TRBV7-9	CASRKTDYGYTF	TGTGCCAGCAGGAAGACAGACTATGGCTACACCTTC
TRBJ2-2	.	TRBD2	TRBV4-3	CASSPHTSAGELFF	TGCGCCAGCAGCCCGCATACTAGCGCCGGGGAGCTGTTTTTT
TRBJ2-7	few	.	TRBV5-1	CASSLGRGGLYEQYF	TGCGCCAGCAGCTTGGGTAGGGGCGGATTGTACGAGCAGTACTTC
TRBJ2-7	.	TRBD2	TRBV7-2	CASSLTAGEYEQYF	TGTGCCAGCAGCTTAACGGCGGGGGAATACGAGCAGTACTTC
TRBJ2-2	few	.	TRBV6-1	CASSEDRWTGELFF	TGTGCCAGCAGTGAAGATCGTTGGACCGGGGAGCTGTTTTTT
TRBJ2-1	many	.	TRBV6-4	CASSDGQATNEQFF	TGTGCCAGCAGTGACGGGCAGGCTACGAATGAGCAGTTCTTC
TRBJ1-2	many	.	TRBV29-1	CSTDGLGDGYTF	TGCAGCACCGACGGCCTGGGAGATGGCTACACCTTC
TRBJ2-6	.	.	TRBV9	CASSVGWAPIPSGANVLTF	TGTGCCAGCAGCGTAGGATGGGCACCGATCCCCTCTGGGGCCAACGTCCTGACTTTC
TRBJ1-6	many	TRBD1	TRBV12-3/TRBV12-4	CASSPGQGYSPLHF	TGTGCCAGCAGTCCGGGACAGGGGTATTCACCCCTCCACTTT
TRBJ1-2	few	.	TRBV4-1	CASSLRPGSHYGYTF	TGCGCCAGCAGCCTCCGTCCGGGGAGCCACTATGGCTACACCTTC
TRBJ2-1	.	TRBD2	TRBV9	CASSVELAGTNEQFF	TGTGCCAGCAGCGTAGAACTAGCGGGGACTAATGAGCAGTTCTTC
TRBJ2-7	many	TRBD1	TRBV20-1	CSARDLRQGYEQYF	TGCAGTGCTAGAGATCTTAGACAGGGCTACGAGCAGTACTTC
TRBJ2-2	.	TRBD1	TRBV27	CASSILWTGLTGELFF	TGTGCCAGCAGCATATTATGGACAGGACTCACCGGGGAGCTGTTTTTT
TRBJ2-3	.	.	TRBV2	CASSELRDANTDTQYF	TGTGCCAGCAGTGAATTACGGGACGCCAACACAGATACGCAGTATTTT
TRBJ2-1	few	.	TRBV27	CASSLHPGEQFF	TGTGCCAGCAGCCTCCACCCAGGTGAGCAGTTCTTC
TRBJ2-3	many	TRBD2	TRBV6-4	CASSGLAGENTDTQYF	TGTGCCAGCAGTGGGCTAGCGGGGGAGAACACAGATACGCAGTATTTT
TRBJ1-1	.	.	TRBV4-1	CAKQPRRATEAFF	TGCGCCAAACAGCCAAGGCGGGCCACTGAAGCTTTCTTT
TRBJ2-3	.	.	TRBV7-2	CASSLDGPTDTQYF	TGTGCCAGCAGCTTAGACGGCCCCACAGATACGCAGTATTTT
TRBJ2-7	few	.	TRBV11-2	CASSLGHSAGLVEQYF	TGTGCCAGCAGCTTAGGGCATTCGGCGGGCCTGGTAGAGCAGTACTTC
TRBJ2-2	large	TRBD2	TRBV7-9	CASSSLAGGRSGELFF	TGTGCCAGCAGCTCTTTAGCGGGGGGCCGGTCCGGGGAGCTGTTTTTT
TRBJ2-1	.	TRBD1	TRBV29-1	CSAKPGQGAYNEQFF	TGCAGCGCTAAACCGGGACAGGGGGCTTATAATGAGCAGTTCTTC
TRBJ2-5	.	TRBD2	TRBV18	CASSPSATSGFQETQYF	TGTGCCAGCTCACCAAGCGCGACTAGCGGCTTCCAAGAGACCCAGTACTTC